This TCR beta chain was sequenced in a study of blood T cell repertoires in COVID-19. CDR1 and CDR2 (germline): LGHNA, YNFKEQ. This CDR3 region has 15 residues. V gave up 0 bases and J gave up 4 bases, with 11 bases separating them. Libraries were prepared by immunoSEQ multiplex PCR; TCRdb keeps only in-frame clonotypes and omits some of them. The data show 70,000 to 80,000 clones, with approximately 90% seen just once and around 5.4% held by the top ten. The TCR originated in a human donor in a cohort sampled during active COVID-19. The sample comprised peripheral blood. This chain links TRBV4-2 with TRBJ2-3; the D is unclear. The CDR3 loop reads CASSQDLRSADTQYF. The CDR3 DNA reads TGTGCCAGCAGCCAAGATCTGCGGTCCGCAGATACGCAGTATTTT.